The 26 T cell receptor beta chains presented below share a single source sample, sequenced in a study of T cells in localized non-small cell lung cancer (dated by TCRdb to 2018 to 2020). The protocol used for the library was the immunoSEQ multiplex PCR assay. TCRdb limited this immuneACCESS table to in-frame rearrangements with V and J called. A share of clones is missing; checked studies link under half to unresolved V genes, and the rest is unexplained. The sample includes tens of thousands of clones, with approximately 90% observed a single time. The top ten clones comprise roughly 21% of the sample. The sample here was peripheral blood, taken before any cancer treatment. Source of these receptors: a man aged 40 to 69 with stage I squamous cell lung carcinoma.

The chain's CDR3 is CASRTGLARYEQYF. CDR3 nucleotides: TGTGCCAGCAGGACGGGACTAGCGAGATACGAGCAGTACTTC. The chain joins TRBV6-5 to TRBJ2-7, with 10 positions matching TRBD2. The junction had 6 bases not matched to a gene; V was cut back by 6 bases and J by 4 bases. Germline V lookup: CDR1 MNHEY, CDR2 SVGAGI. The CDR3 has 14 residues.

The chain joins TRBV5-1 to TRBJ1-3; D unclear. Germline CDR1 is SGHRS and CDR2 is YFSETQ. The ends were cut back, 0 bases at V and 0 bases at J, with 7 bases in the middle. This CDR3 comprises 15 residues. The CDR3 DNA follows: TGCGCCAGCAGCTTGGACGGGGACTCTGGAAACACCATATATTTT. This gives the protein CASSLDGDSGNTIYF. Variable domain in full (rest from reference TRBV5-1 and TRBJ1-3): KAGVTQTPRYLIKTRGQQVTLSCSPISGHRSVSWYQQTPGQGLQFLFEYFSETQRNKGNFPGRFSGRQFSNSRSEMNVSTLELGDSALYLCASSLDGDSGNTIYFGEGSWLTVV.

The V and J genes are TRBV4-2 and TRBJ1-4, with 9 nucleotides matching TRBD1. The CDR3 loop spans 14 amino acids. Trimming took 4 bases from V and 7 from J; bases not matched to a gene: 4. CDR1 is LGHNA and CDR2 is YNFKEQ in the germline V gene. The CDR3 DNA sequence: TGTGCCAGCAGCCCCGGGACAGGGTTTGAAAAACTGTTTTTT. Its protein product is CASSPGTGFEKLFF.

Concerning this clone itself: A much larger clonotype is one base distant, so this may be a read error. Other DNA variants within this sample encode the same CDR3. This rearrangement joins TRBV7-3 to TRBJ2-4; D is ambiguous. Germline CDR1 and CDR2: SGHTA and FQGTGA. The CDR3 is made up of 13 amino acids. Here the CDR3 DNA reads TGTGCCAGCAGTTCCGACCCCTCCAACATACAGTACTTC. It translates to CASSSDPSNIQYF.

The chain combines TRBV29-1 with TRBJ2-7; 10 nucleotides agree with TRBD1. Germline V lookup: CDR1 SQVTM, CDR2 ANQGSEA. CDR3 length: 15 residues. V shed 2 bases, J shed 0 bases, and the junction held 4 bases outside the gene matches. CDR3 region: CSVEIWTGGSYEQYF. Written as DNA, the CDR3 is TGCAGCGTTGAAATTTGGACAGGGGGCTCCTACGAGCAGTACTTC.

This chain's CDR3 is CAISESRDSSYGYTF. The CDR3 nucleotides read TGTGCCATCAGTGAGTCAAGGGACAGCAGCTATGGCTACACCTTC. This sequence joins TRBV10-3 and TRBJ1-2, with TRBD1 matching over 7 bases. Germline V gives CDR1 ENHRY, CDR2 SYGVKD. J was trimmed by 4 bases and V by 0 bases; bases with no gene match: 5. The CDR3 totals 15 residues.

The CDR3 DNA reads TGTGCCAGCAGCCTCGGACTTCTAGAGCAGTTCTTC. The encoded protein is CASSLGLLEQFF. This chain links TRBV7-8 with TRBJ2-1; the D gene is possibly TRBD2 (5 bases). This CDR3 has 12 amino acids. V lost 5 bases, J lost 10 bases, and 12 bases lay in between. CDR1 and CDR2 (germline): SGHVS, FQNEAQ. Full variable domain (missing parts from reference TRBV7-8 and TRBJ2-1): GAGVSQSPRYKVAKRGQDVALRCDPISGHVSLFWYQQALGQGPEFLTYFQNEAQLDKSGLPSDRFFAERPEGSVSTLKIQRTQQEDSAVYLCASSLGLLEQFFGPGTRLTVL.

The gene calls are TRBV5-6 and TRBJ2-1; D not certain. The CDR3 is 16 amino acids. Trimming stripped 3 bases from V and 1 base from J, with 14 bases between. Germline V gene data show CDR1 as SGHDT and CDR2 as YYEEEE. This CDR3 reads CASSSLGHLSYNEQFF. The CDR3, as DNA: TGTGCCAGCAGCTCCCTAGGCCATCTATCCTACAATGAGCAGTTCTTC.

CDR3 amino acids: CASSLRAGATYEQYF. The CDR3 region has the DNA TGTGCCAGCAGTTTACGGGCAGGGGCCACCTACGAGCAGTACTTC. This chain uses TRBV27 with TRBJ2-7, with D possibly being TRBD1 (6 bases). Trimming took off 2 bases at V and 2 bases at J, with 13 bases between the two ends. CDR1 is MNHEY, CDR2 SMNVEV, per germline (reference sequence). This CDR3 region has 15 residues.

The CDR3: CATRRERGEQYF. The CDR3 DNA reads as TGTGCCACCCGCCGGGAGCGGGGCGAGCAGTACTTC. This chain links TRBV5-5 with TRBJ2-7; 7 bases fit TRBD2. Germline lookup yields CDR1 SGHKS and CDR2 YYEKEE (reference sequence). V trimming: 9 bases; J trimming: 6 bases; junction bases outside the gene matches: 9. The CDR3 contains 12 residues.

This chain connects TRBV7-9 to TRBJ2-7, with D possibly matching TRBD1 (6 bases). The CDR3 is 14 amino acids. Germline loops: CDR1 SEHNR, CDR2 FQNEAQ (reference sequence). The V and J ends lost 2 bases and 5 bases respectively, with 13 bases between them. CDR3 nucleotide sequence: TGTGCCAGCAGCTTAATGCAGGGGACCGACGAGCAGTACTTC. Encoded protein: CASSLMQGTDEQYF.

V and J are TRBV11-1 and TRBJ2-3; tentatively, D is TRBD1 or TRBD2 (6 bases each). The germline CDR1 and CDR2 sequences are SGHAT and FQDESV (reference sequence). V was shortened by 4 bases and J by 6 bases, with 17 bases between the two germline ends. The CDR3 sequence is 15 residues long. CDR3 amino acids: CASSSGAGWGDTQYF. CDR3 sequence (DNA): TGTGCCAGCAGCTCGGGGGCAGGGTGGGGGGATACGCAGTATTTT.

The V and J genes are TRBV30 and TRBJ2-7, with D hard to call. V was pared by 2 bases and J by 0 bases, with 20 bases between. Per the germline V gene, CDR1 is GTSNPN and CDR2 is SVGIG (reference sequence). The CDR3 runs 17 residues. DNA for the CDR3: TGTGCCTGGAGTTTCTCCTGGGGTGAGCCCCGCTCCTACGAGCAGTACTTC. As protein: CAWSFSWGEPRSYEQYF.

This chain links TRBV7-3 with TRBJ1-6; no clear D gene. V was cut by 4 bases and J by 0 bases, with 10 bases left in between. CDR1 and CDR2 (germline): SGHTA, FQGTGA. The CDR3 is 16 amino acids. CDR3 loop: CASSWTGSSYNSPLHF. The CDR3 DNA reads as TGTGCCAGCAGCTGGACGGGGAGCTCCTATAATTCACCCCTCCACTTT.

The chain has TRBV7-3 and TRBJ2-1; D possibly corresponds to TRBD2 (6 bases). Trimming shortened V by 4 bases and J by 9 bases, and 16 bases separated the two germline ends. The CDR3 length is 14 residues. CDR1 SGHTA and CDR2 FQGTGA come from the germline V gene. The CDR3 DNA follows: TGTGCCAGCAGCTCGGCCCCCCCCGGGGGTGAGCAGTTCTTC. The encoded protein is CASSSAPPGGEQFF.

The rearrangement links TRBV27 to TRBJ2-7; the match to TRBD2 covers 11 bases. Trimming removed 6 bases from V and 7 bases from J; junction bases left unmatched: 8. CDR3 length: 14 amino acids. CDR1 is MNHEY, CDR2 SMNVEV, per germline (reference sequence). Written as DNA, the CDR3 is TGTGCCAGCAGCCAGACTAGCGGGACTGGGGAGCAGTACTTC. Translating it yields CASSQTSGTGEQYF.

The rearrangement uses TRBV9 and TRBJ2-7; perhaps TRBD2 as D (7 bases). Trimming shortened V by 0 bases and J by 2 bases, and 12 bases separated the two germline ends. Germline CDR1 SGDLS, CDR2 YYNGEE. The CDR3 is made up of 15 amino acids. The CDR3 is CASSVGEGGTYEQYF. CDR3 nucleotides: TGTGCCAGCAGCGTAGGAGAGGGGGGGACCTACGAGCAGTACTTC.

The CDR3 nucleotides are TGTGCCATCAGTGGAGCTAGCGGGAAGGATCAAGAGACCCAGTACTTC. It yields the protein CAISGASGKDQETQYF. The chain is built from TRBV10-3 and TRBJ2-5; 9 bases map to TRBD2. Germline CDR1 ENHRY, CDR2 SYGVKD. The CDR3 runs to 16 residues. The trim removed 4 bases at V and 2 bases at J, leaving 8 bases unmatched.

This chain's CDR3 is CASSTSTGTGELFF. As DNA, the CDR3 is TGTGCCAGTAGTACCTCTACAGGGACCGGGGAGCTGTTTTTT. The genes are TRBV19 and TRBJ2-2, with D possibly TRBD1 on 6 matching bases. This CDR3 is 14 amino acids long. The germline V gene encodes CDR1 LNHDA and CDR2 SQIVND (reference sequence). V lost 4 bases and J lost 5, with 11 bases in between.

The CDR3 spells CATSRDRGRAYEQYF. The CDR3 bases are TGTGCCACCAGCAGAGATCGGGGGAGAGCCTACGAGCAGTACTTC. The chain employs TRBV15 and TRBJ2-7, with D maybe TRBD2 (6 bases). Germline V gene sequence: CDR1 LNHNV, CDR2 YYDKDF (reference sequence). This CDR3 contains 15 residues. V lost 0 bases and J lost 2, with 11 bases in between. The complete variable domain, with remaining parts taken from reference TRBV15 and TRBJ2-7, reads DAMVIQNPRYQVTQFGKPVTLSCSQTLNHNVMYWYQQKSSQAPKLLFHYYDKDFNNEADTPDNFQSRRPNTSFCFLDIRSPGLGDTAMYLCATSRDRGRAYEQYFGPGTRLTVT.

The chain couples TRBV6-6 to TRBJ2-7, with TRBD2 matching 7 bases. The CDR3 has 15 amino acids. Germline loops: CDR1 MNHNY, CDR2 SVGAGI (reference sequence). Trimming at V came to 8 bases and at J to 4 bases, leaving 14 bases not matched to a gene. The CDR3 spells CASGRRGEGAYEQYF. Written as DNA, the CDR3 is TGTGCCAGCGGGCGGCGCGGGGAGGGAGCATACGAGCAGTACTTC.

The J gene is TRBJ2-5, the V gene TRBV20-1; D gene ambiguous. Deletions cut 3 bases from V and 5 bases from J, with 7 bases between. The CDR3 runs to 11 residues. Germline loops: CDR1 DFQATT, CDR2 SNEGSKA (reference sequence). CDR3 nucleotides: TGCAGTGCTAGGATTGCGGAGACCCAGTACTTC. It translates to CSARIAETQYF.

V usage is TRBV7-2 and J usage is TRBJ2-5; 8 bases line up with TRBD2. The CDR3 has 14 amino acids. In germline, CDR1 is SGHTA, CDR2 FQGNSA. V lost 0 bases, J lost 9 bases, and 6 bases stayed unmatched. The CDR3 region has the DNA TGTGCCAGCAGCTTAGCCACAGCCGGGGGGGCCCAGTACTTC. Translating gives CASSLATAGGAQYF.

The V gene is TRBV28, the J gene TRBJ2-7; a weak D match, TRBD2 (5 bases). Germline V CDR1 and CDR2: MDHEN, SYDVKM. V dropped 7 bases and J dropped 2 bases, with 12 bases sitting between them. There are 13 residues in the CDR3. The CDR3 nucleotides are TGTGCCAGCATCGGGGAAATCACCTACGAGCAGTACTTC. Translation gives CASIGEITYEQYF. Based on the CDR3 plus reference TRBV28 and TRBJ2-7, the full variable domain is DVKVTQSSRYLVKRTGEKVFLECVQDMDHENMFWYRQDPGLGLRLIYFSYDVKMKEKGDIPEGYSVSREKKERFSLILESASTNQTSMYLCASIGEITYEQYFGPGTRLTVT.

V gene TRBV7-3 combines with J gene TRBJ2-7; 7 positions agree with TRBD2. V lost 2 bases, J lost 2 bases, and 6 bases stayed unmatched. The germline V gene has CDR1 SGHTA and CDR2 FQGTGA. The CDR3 is made up of 15 amino acids. The CDR3 DNA sequence: TGTGCCAGCAGCTTACTCCCTAGCGGCACCTACGAGCAGTACTTC. As protein: CASSLLPSGTYEQYF.

The V gene is TRBV11-2, the J gene TRBJ2-5; D remains unclear. The CDR3 consists of 14 residues. CDR1 and CDR2 (germline): SGHAT, FQNNGV. V lost 7 bases to trimming and J lost 1 base, with 13 bases between them. The CDR3 sequence: CASTPVGFQETQYF. The CDR3 DNA is TGTGCCAGCACCCCGGTGGGATTCCAAGAGACCCAGTACTTC. Together with reference TRBV11-2 and TRBJ2-5, the CDR3 gives the full variable domain: EAGVAQSPRYKIIEKRQSVAFWCNPISGHATLYWYQQILGQGPKLLIQFQNNGVVDDSQLPKDRFSAERLKGVDSTLKIQPAKLEDSAVYLCASTPVGFQETQYFGPGTRLLVL.